This T cell receptor beta chain emerged from a study of blood T cell repertoires in COVID-19. Participants' own reports of clinical history determined their cohort assignment. For recovered donors of Cohort 3, there were two negative PCRs, clearance, or symptom resolution. V shed 6 bases, J shed 1 base, and the junction held 2 bases outside the gene matches. Germline CDR1 reads LGHDT; CDR2 reads YNNKEL (reference sequence). This CDR3 spans 13 amino acids. Here immunoSEQ multiplex PCR was the method, and the copy in TCRdb shows in-frame clones only, minus some. The data show around 180,000 clones, with about 83% seen just once and around 9% held by the top ten.

Sequenced input: PBMCs or T cells enriched from blood (not recorded which). This chain links TRBV3-1 (or the pseudogene TRBV3-2) with TRBJ1-1; 7 bases line up with TRBD1. The TCR sequence derives from a woman younger than 45 who had recovered from COVID-19. CDR3 region: CASSRTGNTEAFF. CDR3 bases: TGTGCCAGCAGTCGGACAGGGAACACTGAAGCTTTCTTT.